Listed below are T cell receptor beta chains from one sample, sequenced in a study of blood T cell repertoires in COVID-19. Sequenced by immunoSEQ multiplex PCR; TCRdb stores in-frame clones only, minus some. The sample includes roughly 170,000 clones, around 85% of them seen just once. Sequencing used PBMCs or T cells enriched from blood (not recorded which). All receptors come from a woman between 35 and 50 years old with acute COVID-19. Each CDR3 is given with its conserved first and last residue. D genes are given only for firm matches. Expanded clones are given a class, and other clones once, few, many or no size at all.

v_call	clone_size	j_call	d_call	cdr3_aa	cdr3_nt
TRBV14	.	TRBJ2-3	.	CASSQAIGKGGTDTQYF	TGTGCCAGCAGCCAAGCTATCGGGAAGGGGGGCACAGATACGCAGTATTTT
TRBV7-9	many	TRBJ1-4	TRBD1	CASSMGQGSGMEKLFF	TGTGCCAGCAGCATGGGACAGGGGAGTGGTATGGAAAAACTGTTTTTT
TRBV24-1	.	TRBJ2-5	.	CATSDPGGQETQYF	TGTGCCACCAGTGATCCCGGGGGTCAAGAGACCCAGTACTTC
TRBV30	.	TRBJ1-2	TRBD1	CAWSGVRRGQYYGYTF	TGTGCCTGGAGCGGGGTGAGGCGGGGACAGTACTATGGCTACACCTTC
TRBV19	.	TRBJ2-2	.	CASTGNTGELFF	TGTGCCAGTACAGGAAACACCGGGGAGCTGTTTTTT
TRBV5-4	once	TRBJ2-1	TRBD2	CASSLVASGRARSYNEQFF	TGTGCCAGCAGCTTGGTAGCTAGCGGGAGGGCCCGGTCCTACAATGAGCAGTTCTTC
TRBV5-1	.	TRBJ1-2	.	CASSLWVGDYGYTF	TGCGCCAGCAGCTTGTGGGTAGGGGACTATGGCTACACCTTC
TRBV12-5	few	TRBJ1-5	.	CASALQGPDQPQHF	TGTGCTAGTGCCCTCCAGGGCCCCGATCAGCCCCAGCATTTT
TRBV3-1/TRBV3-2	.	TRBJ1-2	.	CASSLGGADYGYTF	TGTGCCAGCAGCCTGGGGGGAGCGGATTATGGCTACACCTTC
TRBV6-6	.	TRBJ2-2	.	CASSYVAGGTGELFF	TGTGCCAGCAGTTATGTCGCCGGTGGCACCGGGGAGCTGTTTTTT
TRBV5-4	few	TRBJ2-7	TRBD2	CASSLAGSYEQYF	TGTGCCAGCAGCCTAGCGGGTTCCTACGAGCAGTACTTC
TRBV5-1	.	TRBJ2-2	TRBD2	CASSGGGLAGAGTGELFF	TGCGCCAGCAGCGGTGGGGGACTAGCGGGAGCTGGCACCGGGGAGCTGTTTTTT
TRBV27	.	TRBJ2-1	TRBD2	CASRGLGEGGNEQFF	TGTGCCAGCAGGGGGTTGGGGGAGGGCGGCAATGAGCAGTTCTTC
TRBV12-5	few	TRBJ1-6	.	CASSLDSRHNSPLHF	TGTGCTAGCTCCCTGGACTCAAGGCATAATTCACCCCTCCACTTT
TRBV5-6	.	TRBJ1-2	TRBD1	CASSWQGASHTF	TGTGCCAGCAGCTGGCAGGGGGCCTCACACACCTTC
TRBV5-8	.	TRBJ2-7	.	CASSFSRQVRYF	TGTGCCAGCAGCTTCTCCCGCCAGGTACGGTACTTC
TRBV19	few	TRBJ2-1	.	CASSMGGAANEQFF	TGTGCCAGTAGTATGGGGGGGGCAGCCAATGAGCAGTTCTTC
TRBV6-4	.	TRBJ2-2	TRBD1	CASSESGQVTGELFF	TGTGCCAGCAGTGAATCGGGACAGGTCACCGGGGAGCTGTTTTTT
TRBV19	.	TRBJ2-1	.	CASSIGTDYNEQFF	TGTGCCAGTAGTATTGGGACTGATTACAATGAGCAGTTCTTC
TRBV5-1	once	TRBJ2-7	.	CASSPGQGLYSYEQYF	TGCGCCAGCAGCCCTGGCCAGGGACTTTACTCCTACGAGCAGTACTTC
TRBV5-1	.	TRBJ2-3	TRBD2	CASSNPGLAEKDTQYF	TGCGCCAGCAGCAATCCGGGACTAGCGGAGAAAGATACGCAGTATTTT
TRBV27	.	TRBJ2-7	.	CASRAGVHEQYF	TGTGCCAGCAGGGCCGGGGTCCACGAGCAGTACTTC
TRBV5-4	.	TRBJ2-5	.	CASSPRGSGPQETQYF	TGTGCCAGCAGCCCCAGGGGTAGCGGGCCCCAAGAGACCCAGTACTTC
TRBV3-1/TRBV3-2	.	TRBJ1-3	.	CASSHTSSGNTIYF	TGTGCCAGCAGCCACACGAGCTCTGGAAACACCATATATTTT
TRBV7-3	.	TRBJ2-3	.	CASSLSLHPGDTQYF	TGTGCCAGCAGCTTAAGTTTGCACCCCGGAGATACGCAGTATTTT
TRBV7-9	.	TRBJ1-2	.	CASSLEIGQGNNGYTF	TGTGCCAGCAGCTTAGAAATAGGTCAGGGGAATAATGGCTACACCTTC
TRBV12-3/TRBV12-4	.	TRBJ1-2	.	CASWEGNYGYTF	TGTGCCAGCTGGGAGGGAAACTATGGCTACACCTTC
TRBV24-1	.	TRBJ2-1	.	CATSDLRGAYNEQFF	TGTGCCACCAGTGATTTGAGAGGAGCCTACAATGAGCAGTTCTTC
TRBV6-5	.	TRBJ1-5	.	CASSYGHPYNQPQHF	TGTGCCAGCAGTTACGGCCACCCATACAATCAGCCCCAGCATTTT
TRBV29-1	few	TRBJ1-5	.	CSVDPPKGKGNQPQHF	TGCAGCGTAGACCCACCTAAGGGGAAAGGCAATCAGCCCCAGCATTTT
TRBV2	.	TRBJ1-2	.	CASRNGGDYGYTF	TGTGCCAGCAGAAATGGGGGGGACTATGGCTACACCTTC
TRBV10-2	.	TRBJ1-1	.	CASSEWGGGAEAFF	TGCGCCAGCAGTGAGTGGGGGGGTGGAGCTGAAGCTTTCTTT
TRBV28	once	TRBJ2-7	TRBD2	CASSRRTSFYEQYF	TGTGCCAGCAGTAGAAGGACTAGCTTCTACGAGCAGTACTTC
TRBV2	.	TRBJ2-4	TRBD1	CASMDRSYIQYF	TGTGCCAGCATGGACAGGTCTTACATTCAGTACTTC
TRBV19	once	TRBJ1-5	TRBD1	CASSIRTGGSPRNQPQHF	TGTGCCAGTAGTATAAGGACAGGGGGCTCTCCCCGCAATCAGCCCCAGCATTTT
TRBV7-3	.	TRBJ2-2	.	CASSIMGSANTGELFF	TGTGCCAGCAGCATCATGGGCTCCGCGAACACCGGGGAGCTGTTTTTT
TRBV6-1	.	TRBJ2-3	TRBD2	CASRGASGRTSGDTQYF	TGTGCCAGCCGTGGCGCTAGCGGGAGGACCTCTGGGGATACGCAGTATTTT
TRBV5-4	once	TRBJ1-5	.	CASSLDGDSNQPQHF	TGTGCCAGCAGCCTGGACGGGGATAGCAATCAGCCCCAGCATTTT
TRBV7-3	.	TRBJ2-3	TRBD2	CASSLTGRGSSDTQYF	TGTGCCAGCAGCTTAACGGGCCGCGGGAGCTCAGATACGCAGTATTTT
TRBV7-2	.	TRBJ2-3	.	CASSFQPSGNTDTQYF	TGTGCCAGCAGCTTCCAGCCCTCGGGTAACACAGATACGCAGTATTTT
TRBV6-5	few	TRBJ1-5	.	CASSPGVGSNQPQHF	TGTGCCAGCTCTCCCGGGGTGGGTAGCAATCAGCCCCAGCATTTT
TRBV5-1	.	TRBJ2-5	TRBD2	CASTLAGPSQETQYF	TGCGCCAGCACCTTAGCGGGTCCTTCCCAAGAGACCCAGTACTTC
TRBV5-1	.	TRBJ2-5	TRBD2	CASSVTSGQETQYF	TGCGCCAGCAGCGTGACTAGCGGCCAAGAGACCCAGTACTTC
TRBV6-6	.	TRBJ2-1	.	CASSLDTNNEQFF	TGTGCCAGCAGTCTGGACACCAACAATGAGCAGTTCTTC
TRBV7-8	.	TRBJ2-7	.	CASSLDVGGEQYF	TGTGCCAGCAGCTTAGATGTGGGGGGCGAGCAGTACTTC
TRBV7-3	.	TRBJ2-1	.	CASSLTVNVGSYNEQFF	TGTGCCAGCAGCTTAACGGTCAATGTGGGCTCTTACAATGAGCAGTTCTTC
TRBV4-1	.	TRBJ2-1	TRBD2	CASSPPFELAGGEGGPYNEQFF	TGCGCCAGCAGCCCCCCGTTCGAACTAGCGGGAGGTGAAGGTGGGCCATACAATGAGCAGTTCTTC